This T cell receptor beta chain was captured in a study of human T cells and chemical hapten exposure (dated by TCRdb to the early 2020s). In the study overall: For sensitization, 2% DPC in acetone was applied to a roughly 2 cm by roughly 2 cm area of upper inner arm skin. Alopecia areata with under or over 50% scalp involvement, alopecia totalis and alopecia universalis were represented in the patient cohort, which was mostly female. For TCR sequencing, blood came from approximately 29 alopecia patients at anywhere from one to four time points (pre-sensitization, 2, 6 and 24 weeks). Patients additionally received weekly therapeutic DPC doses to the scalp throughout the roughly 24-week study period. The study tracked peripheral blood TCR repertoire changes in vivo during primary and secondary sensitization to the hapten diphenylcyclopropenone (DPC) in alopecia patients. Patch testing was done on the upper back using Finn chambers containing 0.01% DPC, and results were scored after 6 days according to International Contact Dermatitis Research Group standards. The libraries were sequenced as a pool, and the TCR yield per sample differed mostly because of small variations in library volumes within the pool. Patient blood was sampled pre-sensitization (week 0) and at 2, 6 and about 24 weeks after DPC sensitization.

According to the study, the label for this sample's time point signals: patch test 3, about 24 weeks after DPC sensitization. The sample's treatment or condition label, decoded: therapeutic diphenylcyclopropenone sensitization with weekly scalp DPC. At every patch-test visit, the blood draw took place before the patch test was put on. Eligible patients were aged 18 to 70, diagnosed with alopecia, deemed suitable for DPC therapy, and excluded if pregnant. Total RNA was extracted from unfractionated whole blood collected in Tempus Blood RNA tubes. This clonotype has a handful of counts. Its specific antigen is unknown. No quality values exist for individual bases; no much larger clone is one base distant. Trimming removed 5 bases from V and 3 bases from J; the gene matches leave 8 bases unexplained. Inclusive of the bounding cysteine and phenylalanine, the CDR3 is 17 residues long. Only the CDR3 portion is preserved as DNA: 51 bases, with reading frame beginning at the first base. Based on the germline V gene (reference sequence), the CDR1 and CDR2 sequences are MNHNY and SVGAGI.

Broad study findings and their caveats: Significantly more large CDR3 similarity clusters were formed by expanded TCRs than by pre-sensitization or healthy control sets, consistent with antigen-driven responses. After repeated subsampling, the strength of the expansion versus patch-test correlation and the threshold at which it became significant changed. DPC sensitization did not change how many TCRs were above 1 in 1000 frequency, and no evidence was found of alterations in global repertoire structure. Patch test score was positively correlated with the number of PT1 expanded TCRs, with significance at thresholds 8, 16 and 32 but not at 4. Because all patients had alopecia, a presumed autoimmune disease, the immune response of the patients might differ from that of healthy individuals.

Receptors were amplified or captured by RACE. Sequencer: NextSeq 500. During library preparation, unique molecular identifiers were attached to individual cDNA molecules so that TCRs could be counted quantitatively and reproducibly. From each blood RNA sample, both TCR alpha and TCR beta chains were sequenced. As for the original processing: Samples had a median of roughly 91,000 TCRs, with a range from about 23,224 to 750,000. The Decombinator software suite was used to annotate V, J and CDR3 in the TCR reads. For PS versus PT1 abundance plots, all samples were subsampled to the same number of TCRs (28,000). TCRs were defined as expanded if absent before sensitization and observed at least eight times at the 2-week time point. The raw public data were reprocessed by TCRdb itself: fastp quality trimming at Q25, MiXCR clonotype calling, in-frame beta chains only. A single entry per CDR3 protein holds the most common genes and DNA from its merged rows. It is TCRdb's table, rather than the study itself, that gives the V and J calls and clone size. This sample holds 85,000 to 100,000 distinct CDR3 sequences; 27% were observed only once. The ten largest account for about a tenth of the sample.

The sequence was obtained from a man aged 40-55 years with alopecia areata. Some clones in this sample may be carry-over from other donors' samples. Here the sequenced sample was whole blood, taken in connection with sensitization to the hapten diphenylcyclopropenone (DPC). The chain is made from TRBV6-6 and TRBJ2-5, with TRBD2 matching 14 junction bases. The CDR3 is CASSQGLAGAKKETQYF. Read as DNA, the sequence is TGTGCCAGCAGTCAGGGACTAGCGGGAGCTAAAAAAGAGACCCAGTACTTC.